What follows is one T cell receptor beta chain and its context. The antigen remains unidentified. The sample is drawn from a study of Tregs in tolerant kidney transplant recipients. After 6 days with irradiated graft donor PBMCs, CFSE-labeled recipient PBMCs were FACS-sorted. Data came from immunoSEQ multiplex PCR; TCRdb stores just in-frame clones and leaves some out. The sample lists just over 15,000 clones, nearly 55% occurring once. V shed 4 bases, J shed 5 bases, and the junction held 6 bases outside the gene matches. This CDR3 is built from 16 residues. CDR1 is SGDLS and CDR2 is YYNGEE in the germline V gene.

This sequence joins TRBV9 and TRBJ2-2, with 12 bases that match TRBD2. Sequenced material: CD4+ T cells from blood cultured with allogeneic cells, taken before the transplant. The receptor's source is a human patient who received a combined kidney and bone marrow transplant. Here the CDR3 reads CASSPHGTSGTGELFF. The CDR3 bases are TGTGCCAGCAGCCCACATGGGACTAGCGGGACCGGGGAGCTGTTTTTT.